Detailed here is one T cell receptor beta chain. The antigen this receptor binds is unknown. No base quality information exists; no much larger clone differs at one position. The germline V gene (reference sequence) specifies LNHDA as CDR1 and SQIVND as CDR2. Spanning cysteine to phenylalanine, the CDR3 consists of 13 amino acids. Only CDR3 DNA is held: 39 bases, read in frame from base 1. Deletion took 3 bases off V and 2 bases off J, with a span of 8 bases between the germline ends. This sample is drawn from a study of T cell changes during pregnancy in multiple sclerosis (dated by TCRdb to about 2019). In the study overall: The study examined how the T cell repertoire changed over the course of pregnancy in women with multiple sclerosis.

The library came from the immunoSEQ multiplex PCR assay. Not all clones reach the TCRdb copy of this immuneACCESS table, which keeps in-frame sequences only. Checked studies attribute under half of the gap to unresolved V genes and leave the rest unexplained. The sample records 20,000 to 25,000 clones, more than 80% of which are singletons. The ten most abundant clones make up under 0.75% of the sample. The sample here was CD4+ T cells from peripheral blood mononuclear cells, taken in the third trimester of pregnancy. Recombination connected TRBV19 to TRBJ2-7, with TRBD1 tentatively as D gene (6 bases match). This sequence was found in a female donor in good health, enrolled as a control in a pregnancy study. The CDR3 region: CASSIRTAYEQYF. The sequenced DNA is TGTGCCAGTAGTATTCGGACAGCCTACGAGCAGTACTTC. The variable domain in full, with residues beyond the CDR3 obtained from the reference TRBV19 and TRBJ2-7 genes, is DGGITQSPKYLFRKEGQNVTLSCEQNLNHDAMYWYRQDPGQGLRLIYYSQIVNDFQKGDIAEGYSVSREKKESFPLTVTSAQKNPTAFYLCASSIRTAYEQYFGPGTRLTVT.